The entry below gives a single T cell receptor beta chain sequence along with its context. All donors comprised healthy Caucasians. The entry originates in a study of identical twins. TCRdb re-analysed the 5' RACE reads in MiXCR, keeping a single row per CDR3 protein. This table has about 460,000 distinct CDR3 sequences, approximately 14% appearing once. These same data were also listed under a study on yellow fever vaccine responses in identical twins.

The TCR comes from a woman aged 18-29 years in good health. Sequencing input: CD4+ T cells sorted from blood.

Written as DNA, the CDR3 is TGTGCTAGTGGTTTGGGACAGGGCTATCACAATGAGCAGTTCTTC. As protein: CASGLGQGYHNEQFF. This rearrangement joins TRBV12-5 to TRBJ2-1; 7 bases are shared with TRBD1. J lost 5 bases, V lost 1 base, and 5 bases had no gene match. Germline CDR1 reads LGHNT; CDR2 reads FRNRAP. This CDR3 is 15 amino acids long.